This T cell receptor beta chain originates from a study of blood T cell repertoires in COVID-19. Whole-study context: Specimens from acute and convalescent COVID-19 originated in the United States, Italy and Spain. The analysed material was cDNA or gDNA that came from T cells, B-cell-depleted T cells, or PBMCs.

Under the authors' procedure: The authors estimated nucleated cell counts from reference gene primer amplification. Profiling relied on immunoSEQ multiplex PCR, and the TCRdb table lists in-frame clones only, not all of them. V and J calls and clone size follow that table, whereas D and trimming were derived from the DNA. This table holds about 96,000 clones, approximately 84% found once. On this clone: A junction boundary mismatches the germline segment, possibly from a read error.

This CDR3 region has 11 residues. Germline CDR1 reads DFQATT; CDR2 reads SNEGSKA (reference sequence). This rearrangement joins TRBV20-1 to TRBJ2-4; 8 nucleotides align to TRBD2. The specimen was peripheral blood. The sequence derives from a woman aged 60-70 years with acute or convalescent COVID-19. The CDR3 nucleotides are TGCAGTACTAGCGGCAAAAACATTCAGTACTTC. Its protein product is CSTSGKNIQYF.